Presented here are 4 T cell receptor beta chains from one specimen sequenced in a study of T cells after posttransplantation cyclophosphamide. Method: immunoSEQ multiplex PCR; TCRdb's copy keeps in-frame clones and lacks some. The repertoire has 25,000 to 30,000 clones, around 86% of them found once; the top ten carry roughly 3%. The sample consisted of PBMCs. The receptor source for this set is a man aged 45 to 65.

The chain links TRBV11-2 to TRBJ2-3; D is perhaps TRBD2 (6 bases). V lost 6 bases and J 2 bases, leaving 15 bases between the germline ends. The CDR3 has 15 amino acids. Germline CDR1 SGHAT, CDR2 FQNNGV. The CDR3: CASRPAGTFTDTQYF. As DNA, the CDR3 is TGTGCCAGCAGGCCTGCCGGGACTTTCACAGATACGCAGTATTTT.

The chain uses TRBV7-2 and TRBJ1-5; TRBD1 matches 11 bases. The CDR3 is 14 amino acids. The ends lost 5 bases at V and 4 bases at J; junction bases unmatched: 1. The V gene's germline CDR1 is SGHTA and CDR2 FQGNSA. DNA of the CDR3: TGTGCCAGCAGCGGACAGGGGGCGAATCAGCCCCAGCATTTT. This gives the protein CASSGQGANQPQHF.

This rearrangement joins TRBV29-1 to TRBJ1-1; possible D gene TRBD1, 6 bases. CDR3 length equals 12 residues. The germline gives CDR1 SQVTM, CDR2 ANQGSEA. V lost 3 bases to trimming and J lost 5 bases, with 10 bases between them. Here the CDR3 reads CSVDTGYTEAFF. For the CDR3, the DNA is TGCAGCGTTGATACAGGGTATACTGAAGCTTTCTTT.

The rearrangement joins TRBV10-2 to TRBJ2-1; 7 bases line up with TRBD1. V lost 4 bases, J lost 3 bases, and 6 bases stayed unmatched. The CDR3 covers 15 residues. The germline V gene has CDR1 WSHSY and CDR2 SAAADI. The CDR3 reads CASSAIQGHYNEQFF. CDR3 DNA: TGCGCCAGCAGTGCGATACAGGGGCACTACAATGAGCAGTTCTTC.